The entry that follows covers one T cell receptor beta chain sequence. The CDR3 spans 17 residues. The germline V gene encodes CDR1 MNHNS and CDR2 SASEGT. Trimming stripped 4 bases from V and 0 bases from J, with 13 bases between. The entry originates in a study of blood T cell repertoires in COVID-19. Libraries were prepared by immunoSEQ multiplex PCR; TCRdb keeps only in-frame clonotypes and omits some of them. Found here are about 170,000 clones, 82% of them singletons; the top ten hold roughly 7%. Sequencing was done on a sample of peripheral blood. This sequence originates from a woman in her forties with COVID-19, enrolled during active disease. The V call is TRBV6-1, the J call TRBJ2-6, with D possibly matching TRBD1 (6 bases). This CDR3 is CASSGTVSPSGANVLTF. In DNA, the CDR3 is TGTGCCAGCAGTGGGACAGTGAGCCCCTCTGGGGCCAACGTCCTGACTTTC.